The 24 T cell receptor beta chains given below trace back to one sample, sequenced in a study of blood T cell repertoires in COVID-19. The repertoire was sequenced with immunoSEQ multiplex PCR; TCRdb's copy has only in-frame clones and lacks some. The data contain around 34,000 clones, approximately 82% of them seen just once; the ten biggest clones take up roughly 37%. The specimen was peripheral blood. Receptors originate from a man older than 75 with active or convalescent COVID-19.

The rearrangement joins TRBV28 to TRBJ2-7; D is ambiguous. The CDR3 consists of 11 residues. V was trimmed by 1 base and J by 7 bases, leaving 5 bases between them. Germline values: CDR1 MDHEN, CDR2 SYDVKM. CDR3 residues: CASSLYGEQYF. For the CDR3, the DNA is TGTGCCAGCAGTTTATACGGGGAGCAGTACTTC.

The CDR3 region has the DNA TGTGCCACCGGGGGGTACAGCACAGATACGCAGTATTTT. Translating it yields CATGGYSTDTQYF. The chain carries TRBV24-1 and TRBJ2-3; D may be TRBD2 (6 bases). Germline V gene lookup returns CDR1 KGHDR and CDR2 SFDVKD. V lost 9 bases and J lost 0, with 9 bases in between. The length of the CDR3 is 13 residues.

The chain links TRBV28 to TRBJ1-1; no reliable D call. Trimming removed 1 base at V and 4 bases at J, with 10 bases between. Germline V gives CDR1 MDHEN, CDR2 SYDVKM. The CDR3 has 14 amino acids. The CDR3 spells CASSLSQKSTEAFF. CDR3 sequence (DNA): TGTGCCAGCAGTTTATCGCAGAAGTCCACTGAAGCTTTCTTT.

The chain has TRBV5-1 and TRBJ1-1, with 8 bases lining up with TRBD1. With V trimmed by 2 bases and J by 5 bases, 11 bases remained unmatched. CDR1 is SGHRS and CDR2 is YFSETQ in the germline V gene. CDR3 length equals 16 residues. CDR3 bases: TGCGCCAGCAGCTTCGGAAGGACAGGGCGGTGGACTGAAGCTTTCTTT. It yields the protein CASSFGRTGRWTEAFF. The variable domain in full, with the rest retrieved from reference TRBV5-1 and TRBJ1-1, is KAGVTQTPRYLIKTRGQQVTLSCSPISGHRSVSWYQQTPGQGLQFLFEYFSETQRNKGNFPGRFSGRQFSNSRSEMNVSTLELGDSALYLCASSFGRTGRWTEAFFGQGTRLTVV.

V gene TRBV21-1 combines with J gene TRBJ2-1; no DNA check was done on the table's D call, TRBD2. TRBV21-1 corresponds to a pseudogene. The CDR3 totals 17 residues. The CDR3 reads CASSKDLAGKVYNEQFF. The CDR3 DNA reads as TGTGCCAGCAGCAAAGATTTAGCGGGGAAGGTCTACAATGAGCAGTTCTTC.

This clone was detected once. The chain carries TRBV24-1 and TRBJ2-5; TRBD2 matches 7 bases. CDR1 KGHDR and CDR2 SFDVKD come from the germline V gene. The V segment lost 6 bases and the J segment 1 base; nucleotides outside the gene matches: 10. The CDR3 consists of 16 residues. The CDR3 bases are TGTGCCACCAGTTTGGGTGGGGGGGGTAGCCAAGAGACCCAGTACTTC. Translated, it gives CATSLGGGGSQETQYF.

The chain is built from TRBV6-5 and TRBJ1-5; D might be TRBD1 (6 bases). Trimming cost V 6 bases and J 3 bases, with 12 bases left between them. The CDR3 loop spans 14 amino acids. Germline V lookup: CDR1 MNHEY, CDR2 SVGAGI. CDR3 loop: CASSAGQLNQPQHF. The CDR3 DNA is TGTGCCAGCAGCGCCGGACAGCTCAATCAGCCCCAGCATTTT.

The chain joins TRBV27 to TRBJ2-1; a weak D match, TRBD2 (5 bases). CDR3 length equals 14 residues. Germline loops: CDR1 MNHEY, CDR2 SMNVEV (reference sequence). V was trimmed by 5 bases and J by 4 bases, leaving 12 bases between them. The CDR3 sequence is CASSPDPGYNEQFF. The CDR3 DNA reads as TGTGCCAGCAGTCCAGACCCGGGGTACAATGAGCAGTTCTTC.

This clone was recorded only once. The chain is built from TRBV27 and TRBJ2-1; D is undetermined. Trimming pared 2 bases from V and 4 bases from J, leaving 6 bases between. Germline V lookup: CDR1 MNHEY, CDR2 SMNVEV (reference sequence). The CDR3 spans 13 residues. As DNA, the CDR3 is TGTGCCAGCAGTTTACTCCGGTACAATGAGCAGTTCTTC. Translating gives CASSLLRYNEQFF.

V and J are TRBV28 and TRBJ2-7; 12 nucleotides agree with TRBD1. V was pared by 5 bases and J by 3 bases, with 5 bases of the junction left unmatched. This CDR3 contains 15 residues. Germline loops: CDR1 MDHEN, CDR2 SYDVKM. The CDR3 coding sequence is TGTGCCAGCAGTCCGGGGACAGGGGGCTTCTACGAGCAGTACTTC. Amino acids: CASSPGTGGFYEQYF. The complete variable domain, with remaining parts taken from reference TRBV28 and TRBJ2-7, reads DVKVTQSSRYLVKRTGEKVFLECVQDMDHENMFWYRQDPGLGLRLIYFSYDVKMKEKGDIPEGYSVSREKKERFSLILESASTNQTSMYLCASSPGTGGFYEQYFGPGTRLTVT.

This clone came up a few times. The rearrangement uses TRBV7-2 and TRBJ1-2; TRBD1 might be the D (6 bases). CDR3 length: 17 residues. Germline V gives CDR1 SGHTA, CDR2 FQGNSA. V shed 0 bases and J shed 2 bases, with 16 bases lying between them. This chain's CDR3 is CASSLALGAMLNYGYTF. CDR3 nucleotides: TGTGCCAGCAGCTTAGCGCTGGGGGCGATGCTGAACTATGGCTACACCTTC.

The V and J genes are TRBV13 and TRBJ2-7; D is perhaps TRBD2 (5 bases). The germline V gene encodes CDR1 PRHDT and CDR2 FYEKMQ (reference sequence). The V end was cut by 5 bases, the J end by 6 bases, with 14 bases between. The CDR3 spans 13 residues. As DNA, the CDR3 is TGTGCCAGCAGCCGGAAGGGAGAGGGCGAGCAGTACTTC. It codes for CASSRKGEGEQYF.

The chain is built from TRBV7-2 and TRBJ2-7, with TRBD2 matching 7 bases. With V trimmed by 4 bases and J by 5 bases, 14 bases remained unmatched. Germline assignment: CDR1 SGHTA and CDR2 FQGNSA. This CDR3 contains 16 residues. For the CDR3, the DNA is TGTGCCAGCAGCTCCCCCCTCGGACTAGGAGGGGACGAGCAGTACTTC. It codes for CASSSPLGLGGDEQYF. The complete variable domain, with remaining parts taken from reference TRBV7-2 and TRBJ2-7, reads GAGVSQSPSNKVTEKGKDVELRCDPISGHTALYWYRQSLGQGLEFLIYFQGNSAPDKSGLPSDRFSAERTGGSVSTLTIQRTQQEDSAVYLCASSSPLGLGGDEQYFGPGTRLTVT.

The chain combines TRBV18 with TRBJ2-3; 11 positions agree with TRBD2. Trimming cost V 6 bases and J 4 bases; bases outside gene matches: 3. The CDR3 covers 14 residues. Germline CDR1 and CDR2: KGHSH and LQKENI. CDR3 sequence (DNA): TGTGCCAGCTCCCAGGGACTAGCGGCAGATACGCAGTATTTT. Protein product: CASSQGLAADTQYF. The whole variable domain, remainder taken from reference TRBV18 and TRBJ2-3, is NAGVMQNPRHLVRRRGQEARLRCSPMKGHSHVYWYRQLPEEGLKFMVYLQKENIIDESGMPKERFSAEFPKEGPSILRIQQVVRGDSAAYFCASSQGLAADTQYFGPGTRLTVL.

The chain links TRBV5-1 to TRBJ2-3, with 10 bases that match TRBD1. This CDR3 spans 14 amino acids. Germline V CDR1 and CDR2: SGHRS, YFSETQ. Trimming cost V 4 bases and J 4 bases; bases outside gene matches: 3. CDR3 bases: TGCGCCAGCAGCCAAGGACAGGGGGCAGATACGCAGTATTTT. Encoded protein: CASSQGQGADTQYF.

CDR3 DNA sequence: TGTGCCAGCAGCTTAGCTCCCTACAATGAGCAGTTCTTC. This codes for CASSLAPYNEQFF. The genes are TRBV11-3 and TRBJ2-1; D not resolved. Germline CDR1 reads SGHNT; CDR2 reads YENEEA. The CDR3 runs 13 residues. V dropped 1 base and J dropped 2 bases, with 3 bases sitting between them.

J is TRBJ2-3 and V is TRBV28, with D perhaps TRBD2 (6 bases). Trimming pared 6 bases from V and 7 bases from J, leaving 20 bases between. CDR3 size: 15 residues. Germline V gene data show CDR1 as MDHEN and CDR2 as SYDVKM. CDR3: CASSSRLVGPNTQYF. CDR3 DNA: TGTGCCAGCAGCTCCAGACTAGTAGGGCCCAATACGCAGTATTTT.

This clone was detected a few times. The rearrangement uses TRBV28 and TRBJ1-2, with 8 bases aligning to TRBD1. CDR1 is MDHEN, CDR2 SYDVKM, per germline. V gave up 6 bases and J gave up 2 bases; unmatched junction bases: 8. The CDR3 contains 15 residues. The CDR3 protein is CASSTRDRRNYGYTF. The CDR3 DNA is TGTGCCAGCAGCACCCGGGACAGGCGAAACTATGGCTACACCTTC.

This chain connects TRBV4-1 to TRBJ1-1; 8 nucleotides line up with TRBD1. The CDR3 totals 16 residues. V trimming: 1 base; J trimming: 5 bases; junction bases outside the gene matches: 9. CDR1 is MGHRA, CDR2 YSYEKL, per germline. The CDR3 DNA follows: TGCGCCAGCAGCCAAGGATTAGGACAGGGAAAGACTGAAGCTTTCTTT. As protein: CASSQGLGQGKTEAFF.

The J gene is TRBJ1-2, the V gene TRBV7-3, with unresolved D. With 5 bases removed from V and 4 bases from J, the gap between germline ends came to 14 bases. The CDR3 contains 14 residues. The germline V gene has CDR1 SGHTA and CDR2 FQGTGA. The CDR3 DNA follows: TGTGCCAGCAGCCCTAACAACGGGTTCTATGGCTACACCTTC. It codes for CASSPNNGFYGYTF.

This chain connects TRBV10-2 to TRBJ2-6, with 8 positions matching TRBD1. The CDR3 covers 15 residues. J lost 2 bases, V lost 11 bases, and 8 bases had no gene match. Germline CDR1 is WSHSY and CDR2 is SAAADI. CDR3 amino acids: CACGDRTAGANVLTF. DNA for the CDR3: TGCGCCTGCGGGGACAGGACGGCTGGGGCCAACGTCCTGACTTTC.

This clone was observed a single time. V is TRBV6-6 and J is TRBJ1-4; TRBD1 is a possible D gene (5 bases). This CDR3 comprises 14 residues. Germline V lookup: CDR1 MNHNY, CDR2 SVGAGI (reference sequence). V lost 2 bases and J lost 5, with 9 bases in between. The CDR3 here is CASSYVTENEKLFF. The CDR3 nucleotides are TGTGCCAGCAGTTACGTGACAGAAAATGAAAAACTGTTTTTT.

The chain recombines TRBV28 with TRBJ2-1, with 7 bases identical to TRBD2. The CDR3 length is 15 residues. CDR1 is MDHEN, CDR2 SYDVKM, per germline. With 7 bases clipped from V and 8 bases from J, the junction kept 14 bases outside the gene matches. The CDR3 coding sequence is TGTGCCAGCAATTCGGTGGGAGGGCCGGGCTATGAGCAGTTCTTC. Its protein is CASNSVGGPGYEQFF.

The chain carries TRBV27 and TRBJ2-3; D is undetermined. Germline CDR1 reads MNHEY; CDR2 reads SMNVEV (reference sequence). This CDR3 has 13 residues. V lost 5 bases to trimming and J lost 1 base, with 7 bases between them. CDR3 DNA: TGTGCCAGCAGTCGCCAGGGCACAGATACGCAGTATTTT. Translating it yields CASSRQGTDTQYF.